Here is one T cell receptor beta chain with its context. TCRdb processed the RT-PCR reads anew with MiXCR; each CDR3 protein has one entry. The sample contains approximately 500,000 distinct CDR3 sequences, about 15% of which appear only once. V dropped 4 bases and J dropped 2 bases, with 12 bases sitting between them. This CDR3 has 14 amino acids. This sample was included in a study of response to subunit inactivated influenza vaccine. Material: PBMCs from blood, obtained approximately 13 days after vaccination. The chain employs TRBV12-3 or TRBV12-4 and TRBJ2-7; a weak D match, TRBD2 (5 bases). The sequence came from a man aged 50 to 60 who received an inactivated influenza vaccine. CDR3 residues: CASSWSNGAYEQYF. Here the CDR3 DNA reads TGTGCCAGCAGTTGGTCCAACGGGGCCTACGAGCAGTACTTC.